A single sample is the source of the 25 T cell receptor beta chains below, sequenced in a study of blood T cell repertoires in COVID-19. Sequencing used immunoSEQ multiplex PCR; TCRdb keeps in-frame clones, though not all of them. The sample carries about 70,000 clones, more than 85% recorded once. The sequencing input was peripheral blood. The receptors originated from a man between 50 and 59 years old with COVID-19, enrolled during active disease.

This sequence joins TRBV27 and TRBJ1-6, with a possible D match to TRBD1 (5 bases). V was pared by 5 bases and J by 1 base, with 9 bases between. The CDR3 is 15 amino acids. Germline CDR1 MNHEY, CDR2 SMNVEV (reference sequence). The CDR3 nucleotides read TGTGCCAGCAGTACCTCAGGGTCCTATAATTCACCCCTCCACTTT. Protein: CASSTSGSYNSPLHF.

The chain joins TRBV19 to TRBJ1-5, with a tentative D call TRBD1 (5 bases). Trimming pared 3 bases from V and 2 bases from J, leaving 11 bases between. Germline V gives CDR1 LNHDA, CDR2 SQIVND (reference sequence). The CDR3 sequence is 15 residues long. The CDR3 bases are TGTGCCAGTAGTATCTCCCCGACAGGCAATCAGCCCCAGCATTTT. Its translation is CASSISPTGNQPQHF.

The rearrangement links TRBV18 to TRBJ2-7; 11 nucleotides agree with TRBD1. V lost 3 bases to trimming and J lost 0 bases; unmatched junction nucleotides: 1. The CDR3 is 15 residues long. Looked up from germline, CDR1 is KGHSH and CDR2 is LQKENI. CDR3 coding DNA: TGTGCCAGCTCACCCGGGACAGGGGGCTCCTACGAGCAGTACTTC. Its protein is CASSPGTGGSYEQYF.

The chain links TRBV7-8 to TRBJ2-2; 12 positions agree with TRBD2. V was pared by 5 bases and J by 5 bases, with 3 bases of the junction left unmatched. CDR1 SGHVS and CDR2 FQNEAQ come from the germline V gene. CDR3 length: 15 amino acids. The CDR3 sequence is CASSPGTSGTGELFF. The CDR3 DNA reads TGTGCCAGCAGCCCAGGGACTAGCGGGACCGGGGAGCTGTTTTTT.

The V gene is TRBV4-2, the J gene TRBJ1-1; no definite D call. The V and J ends lost 0 bases and 2 bases respectively, with 13 bases between them. The V gene's germline CDR1 is LGHNA and CDR2 YNFKEQ. The CDR3 is 16 amino acids. CDR3 bases: TGTGCCAGCAGCCAAGAAGCGACTCGGGTTAACACTGAAGCTTTCTTT. Encoded protein: CASSQEATRVNTEAFF.

This chain joins TRBV5-4 and TRBJ2-2; TRBD2 matches 8 bases. Germline CDR1 reads SGHNT; CDR2 reads YYREEE (reference sequence). The junction had 8 bases not matched to a gene; V was cut back by 2 bases and J by 2 bases. This CDR3 comprises 17 residues. The CDR3 DNA reads TGTGCCAGCAGCTTTTTTACCGGGAGGGATAACACCGGGGAGCTGTTTTTT. Protein sequence: CASSFFTGRDNTGELFF.

V and J are TRBV6-5 and TRBJ2-4, with D possibly matching TRBD1 (5 bases). Between the trimmed V and J ends, which lost 0 bases and 1 base, there was a span of 7 bases. The CDR3 extends over 15 amino acids. The germline V gene has CDR1 MNHEY and CDR2 SVGAGI. Written as DNA, the CDR3 is TGTGCCAGCAGTTACTCGTACAGGGCCAAAAACATTCAGTACTTC. This codes for CASSYSYRAKNIQYF.

The genes are TRBV9 and TRBJ1-5; possible D gene TRBD1, 6 bases. Per germline, CDR1 SGDLS and CDR2 YYNGEE. With 3 bases removed from V and 5 bases from J, the gap between germline ends came to 18 bases. The CDR3 loop spans 16 amino acids. CDR3 nucleotides: TGTGCCAGCAGCGCCGGGGTCGGGGGGCCAGATCAGCCCCAGCATTTT. This sequence encodes CASSAGVGGPDQPQHF.

This sequence joins TRBV24-1 and TRBJ2-2; a possible D gene is TRBD2 (5 bases). This CDR3 has 14 residues. The V gene's germline CDR1 is KGHDR and CDR2 SFDVKD. V shed 9 bases and J shed 1 base, with 11 bases lying between them. The DNA of the CDR3 is TGTGCCACCCGGCGGAGCGGGAACACCGGGGAGCTGTTTTTT. Translation gives CATRRSGNTGELFF.

The chain carries TRBV10-3 and TRBJ2-1; weak D call: TRBD1 (6 bases). This CDR3 region has 16 residues. Germline V lookup: CDR1 ENHRY, CDR2 SYGVKD. The V end was cut by 3 bases, the J end by 3 bases, with 15 bases between. The CDR3 reads CAISDQGFGSYNEQFF. CDR3 DNA sequence: TGTGCCATCAGTGACCAGGGGTTCGGAAGCTACAATGAGCAGTTCTTC.

The chain employs TRBV5-5 and TRBJ1-2, with TRBD1 matching 9 bases. V shed 5 bases, J shed 5 bases, and the junction held 7 bases outside the gene matches. CDR3 length equals 14 residues. The germline V gene has CDR1 SGHKS and CDR2 YYEKEE (reference sequence). This chain's CDR3 is CASSSQGARYGYTF. The CDR3 bases are TGTGCCAGCAGTTCACAGGGGGCTAGGTATGGCTACACCTTC.

The V and J genes are TRBV19 and TRBJ2-3; 9 bases align to TRBD2. Looked up from germline, CDR1 is LNHDA and CDR2 is SQIVND (reference sequence). V dropped 7 bases and J dropped 6; count of bases not matched to a gene: 11. The CDR3 loop spans 15 amino acids. The CDR3 reads CASMRTSVSFDTQYF. In DNA form, the CDR3 reads TGTGCCAGTATGCGGACTAGCGTCTCATTCGATACGCAGTATTTT. The full variable domain, completed using reference TRBV19 and TRBJ2-3, is DGGITQSPKYLFRKEGQNVTLSCEQNLNHDAMYWYRQDPGQGLRLIYYSQIVNDFQKGDIAEGYSVSREKKESFPLTVTSAQKNPTAFYLCASMRTSVSFDTQYFGPGTRLTVL.

The chain couples TRBV13 to TRBJ2-1; TRBD2 matches 7 bases. CDR3 length equals 17 residues. With 0 bases clipped from V and 2 bases from J, the junction kept 7 bases outside the gene matches. Germline V gene sequence: CDR1 PRHDT, CDR2 FYEKMQ (reference sequence). Here the CDR3 DNA reads TGTGCCAGCAGCTTAGGCGTTGTGGGGGGGACCTACAATGAGCAGTTCTTC. The encoded protein is CASSLGVVGGTYNEQFF.

This clone was observed a single time. This chain joins TRBV11-2 and TRBJ1-1, with a weak D call TRBD1 (5 bases). Per the germline V gene, CDR1 is SGHAT and CDR2 is FQNNGV. Trimming pared 4 bases from V and 1 base from J, leaving 16 bases between. The CDR3 covers 16 residues. In DNA, the CDR3 is TGTGCCAGCAGCTCCAACCGCGTGACAGAGAACACTGAAGCTTTCTTT. Translation gives CASSSNRVTENTEAFF.

The DNA of the CDR3 is TGTGCCAGCAGCCAAGGGGACAGCTATGGCTACACCTTC. Residues: CASSQGDSYGYTF. The chain links TRBV4-2 to TRBJ1-2; the match to TRBD1 covers 7 bases. The CDR3 is 13 amino acids. Germline lookup yields CDR1 LGHNA and CDR2 YNFKEQ. Germline trimming cut 1 base from V and 4 bases from J; bases unmatched to any gene: 0.

The chain combines TRBV7-3 with TRBJ2-3, with D tentatively TRBD2 (6 bases). There are 15 residues in the CDR3. CDR1 and CDR2 from the germline V gene are SGHTA and FQGTGA. V was pared by 5 bases and J by 1 base, with 13 bases between. The CDR3 DNA reads as TGTGCCAGCAGCCTTGGGGAGCGGGGCACAGATACGCAGTATTTT. This sequence encodes CASSLGERGTDTQYF. The full variable domain, with the rest looked up from reference TRBV7-3 and TRBJ2-3, is GAGVSQTPSNKVTEKGKYVELRCDPISGHTALYWYRQSLGQGPEFLIYFQGTGAADDSGLPNDRFFAVRPEGSVSTLKIQRTERGDSAVYLCASSLGERGTDTQYFGPGTRLTVL.

The CDR3 DNA sequence: TGTGCCAGCAGCTCGCTGGACCTTGGGACAGAGAACACCGGGGAGCTGTTTTTT. It codes for CASSSLDLGTENTGELFF. The V and J genes are TRBV5-6 and TRBJ2-2; 7 bases match TRBD1. V was pared by 3 bases and J by 1 base, with 12 bases of the junction left unmatched. The CDR3 runs 18 residues. CDR1 SGHDT and CDR2 YYEEEE come from the germline V gene. Using reference TRBV5-6 and TRBJ2-2 for the parts outside the CDR3, the full variable domain is DAGVTQSPTHLIKTRGQQVTLRCSPKSGHDTVSWYQQALGQGPQFIFQYYEEEERQRGNFPDRFSGHQFPNYSSELNVNALLLGDSALYLCASSSLDLGTENTGELFFGEGSRLTVL.

The chain employs TRBV19 and TRBJ2-2; a possible D gene is TRBD1 (5 bases). The CDR3 consists of 16 residues. V lost 1 base to trimming and J lost 6 bases, with 15 bases between them. Germline V gene sequence: CDR1 LNHDA, CDR2 SQIVND (reference sequence). In DNA, the CDR3 is TGTGCCAGTAGTATAGTTCAAGGGGTCGGCGCCGGGGAGCTGTTTTTT. This encodes CASSIVQGVGAGELFF.

This clone was seen a single time. This chain connects TRBV7-2 to TRBJ2-1; 11 bases agree with TRBD2. The trim removed 4 bases at V and 7 bases at J, leaving 15 bases unmatched. This CDR3 has 18 amino acids. Germline lookup yields CDR1 SGHTA and CDR2 FQGNSA. The CDR3 loop reads CASSSHRTSGSARNEQFF. CDR3 DNA: TGTGCCAGCAGCTCCCATAGAACTAGCGGGAGCGCTCGAAATGAGCAGTTCTTC.

The rearrangement uses TRBV29-1 and TRBJ1-5; D uncertain. Germline-derived CDR1 and CDR2 are SQVTM and ANQGSEA. Trimming cost V 4 bases and J 0 bases, with 13 bases left between them. The CDR3 has 15 amino acids. This CDR3 is CSVVSGVGSNQPQHF. The CDR3 DNA sequence: TGCAGCGTTGTCTCCGGGGTTGGTAGCAATCAGCCCCAGCATTTT.

The V and J genes are TRBV4-1 and TRBJ2-3; D is undetermined. V was trimmed by 1 base and J by 6 bases, leaving 5 bases between them. Germline V gives CDR1 MGHRA, CDR2 YSYEKL. This CDR3 has 12 residues. CDR3 DNA: TGCGCCAGCAGCCAAGCTCAGGATACGCAGTATTTT. Protein product: CASSQAQDTQYF.

V gene TRBV7-9 combines with J gene TRBJ2-3, with 8 positions matching TRBD1. CDR3 length equals 15 residues. Per germline, CDR1 SEHNR and CDR2 FQNEAQ (reference sequence). V shed 5 bases and J 10 bases; nucleotides not matched to a gene: 14. CDR3 amino acids: CASSLGQGVNPSQYF. The CDR3 nucleotides are TGTGCCAGCAGCCTTGGACAGGGCGTTAACCCGTCGCAGTATTTT.

This chain connects TRBV29-1 to TRBJ2-7; 13 bases match TRBD2. Germline V gene lookup returns CDR1 SQVTM and CDR2 ANQGSEA. The CDR3 sequence is 16 residues long. With 0 bases clipped from V and 4 bases from J, the junction kept 6 bases outside the gene matches. CDR3: CSVEDQVLAGGYEQYF. In DNA, the CDR3 is TGCAGCGTTGAAGATCAGGTACTAGCGGGAGGGTACGAGCAGTACTTC.

The rearrangement uses TRBV27 and TRBJ2-3; tentative D call: TRBD2 (6 bases). Germline lookup yields CDR1 MNHEY and CDR2 SMNVEV (reference sequence). Trimming pared 7 bases from V and 0 bases from J, leaving 8 bases between. This CDR3 is built from 13 residues. CDR3 nucleotide sequence: TGTGCCAGCAAACTAGCTAGCACAGATACGCAGTATTTT. It codes for CASKLASTDTQYF.

The rearrangement links TRBV3-1 (or the pseudogene TRBV3-2) to TRBJ2-4; tentative D call: TRBD2 (6 bases). The CDR3 is made up of 14 amino acids. V shed 1 base and J shed 6 bases, with 10 bases lying between them. Germline CDR1 reads LGHDT; CDR2 reads YNNKEL (reference sequence). The CDR3 coding sequence is TGTGCCAGCAGCCAAGGGAGGGGTCGAAACATTCAGTACTTC. Translating it yields CASSQGRGRNIQYF.